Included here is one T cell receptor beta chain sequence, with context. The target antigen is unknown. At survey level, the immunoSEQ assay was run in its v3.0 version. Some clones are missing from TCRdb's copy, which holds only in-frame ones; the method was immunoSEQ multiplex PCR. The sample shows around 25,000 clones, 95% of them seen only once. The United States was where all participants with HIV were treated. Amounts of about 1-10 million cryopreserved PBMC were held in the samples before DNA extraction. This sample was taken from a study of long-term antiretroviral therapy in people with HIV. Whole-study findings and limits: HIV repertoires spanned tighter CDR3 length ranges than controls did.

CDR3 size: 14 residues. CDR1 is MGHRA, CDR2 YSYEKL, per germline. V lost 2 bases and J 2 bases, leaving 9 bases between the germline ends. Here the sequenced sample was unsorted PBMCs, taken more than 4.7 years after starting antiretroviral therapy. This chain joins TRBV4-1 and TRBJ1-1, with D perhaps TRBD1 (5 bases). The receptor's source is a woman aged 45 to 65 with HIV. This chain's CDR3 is CASSQPGGNTEAFF. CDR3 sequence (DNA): TGCGCCAGCAGCCAACCGGGGGGAAACACTGAAGCTTTCTTT.